Listed below are T cell receptor beta chains from one sample, sequenced in a study of shared clonotypes between healthy human individuals. Clones were sequenced by immunoSEQ multiplex PCR, and TCRdb holds only the in-frame ones, with some missing. This sample carries roughly 1,000,000 clones, approximately 80% of them seen once, and the ten largest clones take around 0.47%. The sample was memory CD4+ T cells from PBMCs. These receptors were collected from a man aged 18 to 29 in good health. Some clones in this sample may be carry-over from other donors' samples. CDR3s include the opening cysteine and the closing phenylalanine or tryptophan. The D gene is left open where the match is weak. Size values are once, few and many counts, or a class for expanded clones, and some rows have none.

D	size	V	J	DNA	CDR3
NA	NA	TRBV5-4	TRBJ2-6	TGTGCCAGCAGCTTTCCGTCTGGGGCCAACGTCCTGACTTTC	CASSFPSGANVLTF
NA	NA	TRBV7-9	TRBJ1-3	TGTGCCAGCAGCTTAGCTCGGGGGATTGGAAACACCATATATTTT	CASSLARGIGNTIYF
NA	NA	TRBV28	TRBJ2-7	TGTGCCAGCAGTAGGATCAGGGGACCCTACGAGCAGTACTTC	CASSRIRGPYEQYF
NA	NA	TRBV5-1	TRBJ1-2	TGCGCCAGCAGCTGGGGCGACTATGGCTACACCTTC	CASSWGDYGYTF
NA	NA	TRBV21-1	TRBJ2-2	TGTGCCAGCAGCAACAAGCAGGGACTAGCGGGGCCGAACACCGGGGAGCTGTTTTTT	CASSNKQGLAGPNTGELFF
NA	NA	TRBV5-1	TRBJ1-2	TGCGCCAGCAGCCGGGAGGCAGGCCCAAACTATGGCTACACCTTC	CASSREAGPNYGYTF
TRBD2	few	TRBV27	TRBJ2-7	TGTGCCAGCAGTTTAAGCCCTGGACTAGCGGGAGTATACGAGCAGTACTTC	CASSLSPGLAGVYEQYF
TRBD1	NA	TRBV11-3	TRBJ2-5	TGTGCCAGCAGCTTTCGGACAGGGGAAGCAGAGACCCAGTACTTC	CASSFRTGEAETQYF
NA	NA	TRBV5-1	TRBJ1-4	TGCGCCAGCAGCTCCCAGACAGGAATGAATGAAAAACTGTTTTTT	CASSSQTGMNEKLFF
NA	NA	TRBV14	TRBJ1-1	TGTGCCAGCAGCCAAGCATGGGGAGCGGTGAGGGCTGAAGCTTTCTTT	CASSQAWGAVRAEAFF
NA	NA	TRBV4-2	TRBJ2-3	TGTGCCAGCAGCCAAGATTCGGGACAAAGCACAGATACGCAGTATTTT	CASSQDSGQSTDTQYF
NA	few	TRBV9	TRBJ1-5	TGTGCCAGCGGGGAAAATCAGCCCCAGCATTTT	CASGENQPQHF
NA	NA	TRBV7-9	TRBJ1-1	TGTGCCAGCAGCCTACAACAGGGTGACACTGAAGCTTTCTTT	CASSLQQGDTEAFF
NA	NA	TRBV5-3	TRBJ2-3	TGTGCCAGAAGTCAATTGGGTTCTAGCGGCACAGATACGCAGTATTTT	CARSQLGSSGTDTQYF
TRBD1	many	TRBV5-5	TRBJ1-5	TGTGCCAGCAGCTTGGCCGGACAGGGGGCTTGGCAGCCCCAGCATTTT	CASSLAGQGAWQPQHF
NA	NA	TRBV4-1	TRBJ2-7	TGCGCCAGCAGCCAAGGGGTAGGGGCCTACGAGCAGTACTTC	CASSQGVGAYEQYF
TRBD1	NA	TRBV7-8	TRBJ2-2	TGTGCCAGCAGCTCGGGACAGCACACCGGGGAGCTGTTTTTT	CASSSGQHTGELFF
TRBD2	NA	TRBV27	TRBJ2-7	TGTGCCAGCAATCCACTAGCGGGAGGAACCTACGAGCAGTACTTC	CASNPLAGGTYEQYF
NA	NA	TRBV9	TRBJ2-7	TGTGCCAGCAGCGAAGGGTTAGCGCCCTACGAGCAGTACTTC	CASSEGLAPYEQYF
NA	NA	TRBV9	TRBJ2-1	TGTGCCAGCAGCGTAGGGTTAGCGGCATACAATGAGCAGTTCTTC	CASSVGLAAYNEQFF
NA	NA	TRBV7-2	TRBJ2-7	TGTGCCAGCAGCTTAGATGGGTTCACCTACGAGCAGTACTTC	CASSLDGFTYEQYF
TRBD2	NA	TRBV11-3	TRBJ2-1	TGTGCCAGCAGCCCCACTAGCGCCCACAATGAGCAGTTCTTC	CASSPTSAHNEQFF
TRBD1	NA	TRBV10-3	TRBJ1-5	TGTGCCATCAGTGGGGGACAGGGGCTCGATAGCAATCAGCCCCAGCATTTT	CAISGGQGLDSNQPQHF
NA	NA	TRBV2	TRBJ1-5	TGTGCCAGCAGGCTGGACAGTAATAGCAATCAGCCCCAGCATTTT	CASRLDSNSNQPQHF
TRBD1	NA	TRBV5-1	TRBJ2-1	TGCGCCAGCAGCGTACAGGGGAATGAGCAGTTCTTC	CASSVQGNEQFF
NA	NA	TRBV28	TRBJ1-5	TGTGCCAGCTCCGGAGCTCGGCAGGGGCTTAATCAGCCCCAGCATTTT	CASSGARQGLNQPQHF
TRBD1	NA	TRBV7-8	TRBJ2-5	TGTGCCAGCAGCGAAACATCAGGGGGCCGAGAGACCCAGTACTTC	CASSETSGGRETQYF
NA	NA	TRBV15	TRBJ2-3	TGTGCCACCAGCAGAGTAACGGGTCCAGATACGCAGTATTTT	CATSRVTGPDTQYF
TRBD1	NA	TRBV10-1	TRBJ1-5	TGCGCCAGCAGTCAGGGGGTGGGGGGGGCGAGCAATCAGCCCCAGCATTTT	CASSQGVGGASNQPQHF
NA	NA	TRBV5-4	TRBJ1-1	TGTGCCAGCAGCTTGTATAGTGAAACTGAAGCTTTCTTT	CASSLYSETEAFF
NA	NA	TRBV5-4	TRBJ2-1	TGTGCCAGCAGTCTCGAAACAGGGTACAATGAGCAGTTCTTC	CASSLETGYNEQFF
NA	once	TRBV10-3	TRBJ2-6	TGTGCCATCAGTTTGGGCAGGGGGGCCTCTGGGGCCAACGTCCTGACTTTC	CAISLGRGASGANVLTF
NA	NA	TRBV7-2	TRBJ2-5	TGTGCCAGCAGCAAAGGGCGGGCCCCCGGGGAGACCCAGTACTTC	CASSKGRAPGETQYF
TRBD2	NA	TRBV5-1	TRBJ2-3	TGCGCCAGCAGCTTGAGACTAGCGCAAGATACGCAGTATTTT	CASSLRLAQDTQYF
NA	few	TRBV5-1	TRBJ1-1	TGCGCCAGCAGCTTGGCAGGGGACACTGAAGCTTTCTTT	CASSLAGDTEAFF
NA	NA	TRBV7-2	TRBJ2-2	TGTGCCAGTAAGGGATTTTCCACCGGGGAGCTGTTTTTT	CASKGFSTGELFF